Reported below is one TCR beta chain. The germline CDR1 and CDR2 sequences are GTSNPN and SVGIG (reference sequence). This CDR3 is 11 amino acids long. V was pared by 2 bases and J by 11 bases, with 5 bases of the junction left unmatched. The sample comes from a study of CD8+ T cells in alopecia areata. RNA was extracted and reverse transcribed into cDNA as the sequencing template. Produced via immunoSEQ multiplex PCR; TCRdb's table is partial and in-frame only. This table holds about 180,000 clones, 40% to 65% found once. The treatment: oral pan-JAK inhibitor, 5-10 mg twice daily. The chain uses TRBV30 and TRBJ1-1; TRBD1 aligns across 7 bases. This receptor was taken from a human donor with alopecia areata. The specimen was CD8+ T cells sorted from blood, collected around week 52, from a patient treated with tofacitinib. CDR3 sequence reads: CAWSLTGDAFF. For the CDR3, the DNA is TGTGCCTGGAGTCTTACAGGGGATGCTTTCTTT.